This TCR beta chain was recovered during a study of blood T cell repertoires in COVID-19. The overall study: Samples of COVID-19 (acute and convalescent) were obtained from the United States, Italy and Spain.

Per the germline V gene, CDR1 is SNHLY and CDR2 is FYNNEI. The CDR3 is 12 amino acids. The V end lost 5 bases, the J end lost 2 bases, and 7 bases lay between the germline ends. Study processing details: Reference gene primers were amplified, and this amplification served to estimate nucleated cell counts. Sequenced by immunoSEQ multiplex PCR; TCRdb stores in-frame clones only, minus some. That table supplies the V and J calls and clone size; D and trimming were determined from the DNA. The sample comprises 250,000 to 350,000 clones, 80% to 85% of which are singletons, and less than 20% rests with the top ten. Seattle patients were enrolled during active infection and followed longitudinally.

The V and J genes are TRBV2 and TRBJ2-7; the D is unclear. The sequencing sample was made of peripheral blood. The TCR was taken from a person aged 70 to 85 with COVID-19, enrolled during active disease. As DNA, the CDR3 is TGTGCCAGCAGTTCGAACACCTACGAGCAGTACTTC. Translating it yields CASSSNTYEQYF.